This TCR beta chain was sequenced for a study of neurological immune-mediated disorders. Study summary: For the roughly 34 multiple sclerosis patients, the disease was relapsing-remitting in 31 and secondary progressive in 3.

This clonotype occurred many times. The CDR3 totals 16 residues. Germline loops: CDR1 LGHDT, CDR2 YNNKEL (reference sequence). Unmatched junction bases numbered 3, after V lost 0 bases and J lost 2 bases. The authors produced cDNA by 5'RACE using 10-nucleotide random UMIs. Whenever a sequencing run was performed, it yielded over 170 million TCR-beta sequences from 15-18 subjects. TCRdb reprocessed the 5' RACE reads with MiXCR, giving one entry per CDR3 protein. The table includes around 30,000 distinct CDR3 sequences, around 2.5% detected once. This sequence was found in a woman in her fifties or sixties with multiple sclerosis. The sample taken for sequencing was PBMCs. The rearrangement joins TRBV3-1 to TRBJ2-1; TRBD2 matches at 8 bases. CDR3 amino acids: CASSQDRAGAYNEQFF. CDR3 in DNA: TGTGCCAGCAGCCAAGATCGAGCGGGAGCCTACAATGAGCAGTTCTTC.